This T cell receptor beta chain is drawn from a study of blood T cell repertoires in COVID-19. Study as a whole: Collection of acute and convalescent COVID-19 samples took place in the United States, Italy and Spain. PBMCs, B-cell-depleted T cells, or T cells were the source of the cDNA or gDNA that made up the material.

This clone is medium-sized (0.01 to 0.1%). Study processing details: Estimates of nucleated cell counts were drawn from the amplification of reference gene primers. Clones were read by immunoSEQ multiplex PCR, and TCRdb kept only the in-frame ones, dropping some. V, J and clone size were drawn from that table, and D and trimming were deduced from the DNA. The sample has about 230,000 clones; roughly 84% are singletons. The CDR3 sequence is 20 residues long. In germline, CDR1 is PRHDT, CDR2 FYEKMQ (reference sequence). V was clipped by 5 bases and J by 8 bases; unmatched bases: 22. The sample consisted of peripheral blood. This clonotype was sampled from a man aged 35 to 55 who had recovered from COVID-19. This chain joins TRBV13 and TRBJ1-6, with 9 bases identical to TRBD1. The DNA for the CDR3 is TGTGCCAGCAGCCAACCGCGGGGACAGGGAGGACGTCCGGGGGATTCACCCCTCCACTTT. Residues: CASSQPRGQGGRPGDSPLHF.